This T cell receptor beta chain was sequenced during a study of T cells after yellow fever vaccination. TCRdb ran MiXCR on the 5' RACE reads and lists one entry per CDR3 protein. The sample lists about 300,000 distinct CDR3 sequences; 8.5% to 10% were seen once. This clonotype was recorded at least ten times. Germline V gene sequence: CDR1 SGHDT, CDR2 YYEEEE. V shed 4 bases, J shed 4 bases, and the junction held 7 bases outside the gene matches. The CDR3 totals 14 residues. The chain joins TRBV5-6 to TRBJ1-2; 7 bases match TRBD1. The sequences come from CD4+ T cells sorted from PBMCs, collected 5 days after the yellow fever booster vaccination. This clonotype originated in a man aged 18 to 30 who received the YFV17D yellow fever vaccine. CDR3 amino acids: CASSLTGFPYGYTF. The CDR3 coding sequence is TGTGCCAGCAGCCTGACAGGGTTTCCCTATGGCTACACCTTC.